The rows below give T cell receptor beta chains drawn from one sample of a study of persistence of HIV-infected CD4 T cells. Measured with immunoSEQ multiplex PCR; TCRdb has only the in-frame clones, and not every one. The sample has about 37,000 clones, roughly 87% seen once. No antigen has been assigned to these receptors. Sample: CD4+ T cells sorted from PBMCs after approximately 20-hour stimulation, taken from a patient who received antiretroviral therapy. The receptors were gathered from an adult man with HIV who was CMV-seropositive. Each CDR3 is given with its conserved first and last residue. The D gene is left open where the match is weak. The size entry is marked missing in some rows and otherwise reads once, few, many or a size class.

CDR3aa: CASSLTGAYDNEQFF
CDR3nt: TGTGCCAGCAGCCTGACAGGGGCGTATGACAATGAGCAGTTCTTC
d_gene: TRBD1
v_gene: TRBV7-3
j_gene: TRBJ2-1
abundance: .

CDR3aa: CASSYFQASRSYEQYF
CDR3nt: TGTGCCAGCAGTTACTTCCAGGCGTCCCGCTCCTACGAGCAGTACTTC
d_gene: .
v_gene: TRBV6-2/TRBV6-3
j_gene: TRBJ2-7
abundance: once

CDR3aa: CASSLAGTTYEQYF
CDR3nt: TGTGCCAGCAGCTTGGCTGGGACAACCTACGAGCAGTACTTC
d_gene: .
v_gene: TRBV5-5
j_gene: TRBJ2-7
abundance: .

CDR3aa: CASSEGAHQPQHF
CDR3nt: TGTGCCAGCAGTGAAGGGGCGCATCAGCCCCAGCATTTT
d_gene: .
v_gene: TRBV25-1
j_gene: TRBJ1-5
abundance: .

CDR3aa: CASSPQGDIQYF
CDR3nt: TGTGCCAGTAGTCCCCAGGGGGACATTCAGTACTTC
d_gene: TRBD1
v_gene: TRBV19
j_gene: TRBJ2-4
abundance: few

CDR3aa: CASSPGDRVYEQYF
CDR3nt: TGTGCCAGCTCACCAGGGGATCGTGTTTACGAGCAGTACTTC
d_gene: .
v_gene: TRBV18
j_gene: TRBJ2-7
abundance: .

CDR3aa: CATRLGRAGELFF
CDR3nt: TGTGCCACCCGCCTGGGGAGGGCCGGGGAGCTGTTTTTT
d_gene: TRBD2
v_gene: TRBV15
j_gene: TRBJ2-2
abundance: once

CDR3aa: CASSSDRMNTEAFF
CDR3nt: TGTGCCAGCTCATCCGACAGGATGAACACTGAAGCTTTCTTT
d_gene: .
v_gene: TRBV18
j_gene: TRBJ1-1
abundance: .

CDR3aa: CASLRGNEQFF
CDR3nt: TGTGCCAGTTTGAGGGGCAATGAGCAGTTCTTC
d_gene: .
v_gene: TRBV3-1/TRBV3-2
j_gene: TRBJ2-1
abundance: .

CDR3aa: CAWSQGLIYEQYF
CDR3nt: TGTGCCTGGAGCCAGGGTCTAATCTACGAGCAGTACTTC
d_gene: .
v_gene: TRBV30
j_gene: TRBJ2-7
abundance: .

CDR3aa: CASSEADRARSEKLFF
CDR3nt: TGTGCCAGCAGTGAAGCGGACAGGGCTAGGAGTGAAAAACTGTTTTTT
d_gene: TRBD1
v_gene: TRBV25-1
j_gene: TRBJ1-4
abundance: .

CDR3aa: CASRRNGGGTDTQYF
CDR3nt: TGTGCCAGCAGAAGGAACGGGGGAGGCACAGATACGCAGTATTTT
d_gene: .
v_gene: TRBV6-4
j_gene: TRBJ2-3
abundance: .

CDR3aa: CASSYFTRARFQETQYF
CDR3nt: TGTGCCAGCAGCTACTTCACCCGCGCGAGGTTCCAAGAGACCCAGTACTTC
d_gene: .
v_gene: TRBV5-6
j_gene: TRBJ2-5
abundance: .

CDR3aa: CASRGQGTSTDTQYF
CDR3nt: TGTGCCAGCAGAGGACAGGGGACCAGCACAGATACGCAGTATTTT
d_gene: TRBD1
v_gene: TRBV2
j_gene: TRBJ2-3
abundance: once

CDR3aa: CASKEGGSYGYTF
CDR3nt: TGTGCCAGCAAGGAGGGCGGAAGCTATGGCTACACCTTC
d_gene: .
v_gene: TRBV2
j_gene: TRBJ1-2
abundance: .

CDR3aa: CAISESTSGSQETQYF
CDR3nt: TGTGCCATCAGTGAGTCGACTAGCGGGTCCCAAGAGACCCAGTACTTC
d_gene: TRBD2
v_gene: TRBV10-3
j_gene: TRBJ2-5
abundance: .

CDR3aa: CASSFGQGRAETQYF
CDR3nt: TGCGCCAGCAGCTTCGGACAGGGGAGGGCAGAGACCCAGTACTTC
d_gene: TRBD1
v_gene: TRBV5-1
j_gene: TRBJ2-5
abundance: .

CDR3aa: CATSRAGNTEAFF
CDR3nt: TGTGCCACCAGCAGAGCTGGGAACACTGAAGCTTTCTTT
d_gene: .
v_gene: TRBV15
j_gene: TRBJ1-1
abundance: once

CDR3aa: CASSIDLSSGRSYEQYF
CDR3nt: TGTGCCAGTAGTATAGACCTGAGTAGCGGGAGGTCCTACGAGCAGTACTTC
d_gene: TRBD2
v_gene: TRBV19
j_gene: TRBJ2-7
abundance: few

CDR3aa: CASNELRQGQDEQYF
CDR3nt: TGCGCCAGCAACGAGTTGCGGCAGGGCCAGGACGAGCAGTACTTC
d_gene: .
v_gene: TRBV5-1
j_gene: TRBJ2-7
abundance: .

CDR3aa: CASSLGSRDTEAFF
CDR3nt: TGTGCCAGCAGCTTAGGATCCCGGGACACTGAAGCTTTCTTT
d_gene: .
v_gene: TRBV7-8
j_gene: TRBJ1-1
abundance: .

CDR3aa: CASSLVANEQFF
CDR3nt: TGTGCCAGCAGCTTAGTTGCCAATGAGCAGTTCTTC
d_gene: .
v_gene: TRBV7-3
j_gene: TRBJ2-1
abundance: .

CDR3aa: CASSLGSVSYNSPLHF
CDR3nt: TGTGCCAGCAGCTTAGGTTCCGTCTCCTATAATTCACCCCTCCACTTT
d_gene: .
v_gene: TRBV7-8
j_gene: TRBJ1-6
abundance: .

CDR3aa: CATSREGYGYTF
CDR3nt: TGTGCCACCAGCAGAGAGGGGTATGGCTACACCTTC
d_gene: .
v_gene: TRBV15
j_gene: TRBJ1-2
abundance: .

CDR3aa: CASSQDRRYNQPQHF
CDR3nt: TGTGCCAGCAGCCAGGACCGACGGTACAATCAGCCCCAGCATTTT
d_gene: .
v_gene: TRBV3-1/TRBV3-2
j_gene: TRBJ1-5
abundance: .

CDR3aa: CSASYFGNTIYF
CDR3nt: TGCAGTGCTAGTTACTTTGGAAACACCATATATTTT
d_gene: .
v_gene: TRBV20-1
j_gene: TRBJ1-3
abundance: .

CDR3aa: CASSQRRSGTDTQYF
CDR3nt: TGTGCCAGCAGCCAGAGAAGATCGGGAACAGATACGCAGTATTTT
d_gene: .
v_gene: TRBV3-1/TRBV3-2
j_gene: TRBJ2-3
abundance: few

CDR3aa: CASSSPFGRDHYNEQFF
CDR3nt: TGTGCCAGCAGTTCCCCCTTCGGGCGGGACCACTACAATGAGCAGTTCTTC
d_gene: .
v_gene: TRBV27
j_gene: TRBJ2-1
abundance: .

CDR3aa: CASSRELPGPQNTEAFF
CDR3nt: TGTGCCAGCAGCAGGGAGCTGCCGGGACCGCAGAACACTGAAGCTTTCTTT
d_gene: .
v_gene: TRBV5-4
j_gene: TRBJ1-1
abundance: .

CDR3aa: CASSVEGNSNQPQHF
CDR3nt: TGTGCCAGCAGCGTAGAGGGGAATAGCAATCAGCCCCAGCATTTT
d_gene: .
v_gene: TRBV9
j_gene: TRBJ1-5
abundance: .

CDR3aa: CASSQENEKLFF
CDR3nt: TGTGCCAGCAGCCAAGAAAACGAAAAACTGTTTTTT
d_gene: .
v_gene: TRBV3-1/TRBV3-2
j_gene: TRBJ1-4
abundance: once

CDR3aa: CASSSMNTEAFF
CDR3nt: TGTGCCAGCAGTTCGATGAACACTGAAGCTTTCTTT
d_gene: .
v_gene: TRBV2
j_gene: TRBJ1-1
abundance: .

CDR3aa: CASSQELGFSGNTIYF
CDR3nt: TGTGCCAGCAGCCAAGAGCTCGGTTTCTCTGGAAACACCATATATTTT
d_gene: .
v_gene: TRBV3-1/TRBV3-2
j_gene: TRBJ1-3
abundance: .

CDR3aa: CASSRTDRYSNQPQHF
CDR3nt: TGTGCCAGTAGTAGAACGGACAGATATAGCAATCAGCCCCAGCATTTT
d_gene: .
v_gene: TRBV19
j_gene: TRBJ1-5
abundance: .

CDR3aa: CASLAGQGVGDTQYF
CDR3nt: TGTGCCTCATTGGCGGGACAAGGCGTGGGAGATACGCAGTATTTT
d_gene: .
v_gene: TRBV3-1/TRBV3-2
j_gene: TRBJ2-3
abundance: .

CDR3aa: CASSPTLEGYYGYTF
CDR3nt: TGTGCCAGCTCACCAACCCTTGAGGGGTACTATGGCTACACCTTC
d_gene: .
v_gene: TRBV18
j_gene: TRBJ1-2
abundance: .

CDR3aa: CASTPGTPEFSGNTIYF
CDR3nt: TGTGCCAGTACCCCTGGGACACCAGAATTCTCTGGAAACACCATATATTTT
d_gene: .
v_gene: TRBV19
j_gene: TRBJ1-3
abundance: .

CDR3aa: CSVRDRVNEKLFF
CDR3nt: TGCAGCGTTCGGGACAGGGTGAATGAAAAACTGTTTTTT
d_gene: TRBD1
v_gene: TRBV29-1
j_gene: TRBJ1-4
abundance: .

CDR3aa: CASSWGQGQEKLFF
CDR3nt: TGTGCCAGCAGTTGGGGACAGGGGCAAGAAAAACTGTTTTTT
d_gene: TRBD1
v_gene: TRBV5-4
j_gene: TRBJ1-4
abundance: once

CDR3aa: CASSPSRGERGYTF
CDR3nt: TGTGCCAGCAGCCCTAGTAGGGGGGAAAGGGGCTACACCTTC
d_gene: .
v_gene: TRBV7-2
j_gene: TRBJ1-2
abundance: .

CDR3aa: CATSRVRGQGSYEQYF
CDR3nt: TGTGCCACCAGCAGAGTGCGGGGACAGGGGTCCTACGAGCAGTACTTC
d_gene: TRBD1
v_gene: TRBV15
j_gene: TRBJ2-7
abundance: .

CDR3aa: CASSYPFGGNSNQPQHF
CDR3nt: TGTGCCAGCAGTTACCCGTTCGGGGGGAATAGCAATCAGCCCCAGCATTTT
d_gene: .
v_gene: TRBV6-2/TRBV6-3
j_gene: TRBJ1-5
abundance: .

CDR3aa: CASFQGGGETQYF
CDR3nt: TGCGCCAGCTTTCAGGGCGGGGGAGAGACCCAGTACTTC
d_gene: TRBD2
v_gene: TRBV10-1
j_gene: TRBJ2-5
abundance: once

CDR3aa: CSVRLASGSYEQYF
CDR3nt: TGCAGCGTCCGACTGGCTAGCGGGAGTTACGAGCAGTACTTC
d_gene: TRBD2
v_gene: TRBV29-1
j_gene: TRBJ2-7
abundance: .

CDR3aa: CASSIMGQALTNGYTF
CDR3nt: TGTGCCAGTAGTATAATGGGGCAGGCCCTAACTAATGGCTACACCTTC
d_gene: .
v_gene: TRBV19
j_gene: TRBJ1-2
abundance: .

CDR3aa: CASSFTFQETQYF
CDR3nt: TGTGCCAGCAGCTTTACGTTTCAAGAGACCCAGTACTTC
d_gene: .
v_gene: TRBV11-2
j_gene: TRBJ2-5
abundance: .

CDR3aa: CASSRLKTTGTPYEQYF
CDR3nt: TGTGCCAGCAGCCGACTTAAGACGACAGGGACCCCCTACGAGCAGTACTTC
d_gene: TRBD1
v_gene: TRBV7-6
j_gene: TRBJ2-7
abundance: .

CDR3aa: CASSPTIDHSETQYF
CDR3nt: TGTGCCAGCAGTCCTACAATAGACCATAGCGAGACCCAGTACTTC
d_gene: .
v_gene: TRBV4-2
j_gene: TRBJ2-5
abundance: .

CDR3aa: CASSQDSGANVLTF
CDR3nt: TGTGCCAGCAGCCAGGACTCTGGGGCCAACGTCCTGACTTTC
d_gene: .
v_gene: TRBV4-2
j_gene: TRBJ2-6
abundance: .

CDR3aa: CATSRDTDRWEEQYF
CDR3nt: TGTGCCACCAGCAGAGACACCGACAGGTGGGAGGAGCAGTACTTC
d_gene: .
v_gene: TRBV15
j_gene: TRBJ2-7
abundance: .

CDR3aa: CASSLGLGGRAVGTDTQYF
CDR3nt: TGTGCCAGCAGCTTAGGCCTCGGGGGGCGGGCTGTCGGCACAGATACGCAGTATTTT
d_gene: .
v_gene: TRBV7-6
j_gene: TRBJ2-3
abundance: .

CDR3aa: CATSRATVPRNEKLFF
CDR3nt: TGTGCCACCAGCAGAGCCACGGTACCACGTAATGAAAAACTGTTTTTT
d_gene: .
v_gene: TRBV15
j_gene: TRBJ1-4
abundance: once

CDR3aa: CASSRWGQGVDTEAFF
CDR3nt: TGCGCCAGCAGCCGTTGGGGACAGGGAGTGGACACTGAAGCTTTCTTT
d_gene: TRBD1
v_gene: TRBV4-1
j_gene: TRBJ1-1
abundance: .

CDR3aa: CASRQPSIGNGYTF
CDR3nt: TGTGCCAGCAGGCAACCCTCGATAGGAAATGGCTACACCTTC
d_gene: .
v_gene: TRBV6-5
j_gene: TRBJ1-2
abundance: .

CDR3aa: CASSPGTGANEQFF
CDR3nt: TGTGCCAGCAGCCCCGGGACAGGGGCAAATGAGCAGTTCTTC
d_gene: TRBD1
v_gene: TRBV5-5
j_gene: TRBJ2-1
abundance: .

CDR3aa: CAWSADGLSNQPQHF
CDR3nt: TGTGCCTGGAGCGCCGACGGACTGTCGAATCAGCCCCAGCATTTT
d_gene: .
v_gene: TRBV30
j_gene: TRBJ1-5
abundance: .

CDR3aa: CASSIGGSTSNTEAFF
CDR3nt: TGTGCCAGTAGTATAGGTGGGTCGACAAGTAACACTGAAGCTTTCTTT
d_gene: .
v_gene: TRBV19
j_gene: TRBJ1-1
abundance: .